A single sample gave rise to the 26 T cell receptor beta chains below, sequenced in a study of shared clonotypes between healthy human individuals (dated by TCRdb to the early 2020s). The method behind the library was the immunoSEQ multiplex PCR assay. The immuneACCESS repertoire file appears here via TCRdb, limited to in-frame rearrangements. These files lack a portion of the clones; in checked studies, under half of the deficit traces to unresolved V genes, and the cause of the others is not known. This sample holds hundreds of thousands of clones; about 95% were observed only once. About 0.11% of the sample is taken by the ten largest. For the CD8 naive samples, CD45RO-negative cells were positively selected for CCR7, yielding a CD45RA+CCR7+ population from which TemRA cells were excluded. The sequenced sample was naive CD8+ T cells sorted from blood. The sample's cell subset or site, from its label and the paper: CD45RA+CCR7+. The receptors shown here come from a woman aged 25 to 39 in good health.

The genes are TRBV7-8 and TRBJ2-7; a weak D match, TRBD1 (6 bases). The germline gives CDR1 SGHVS, CDR2 FQNEAQ. The CDR3 spans 14 residues. V lost 5 bases and J 5 bases, leaving 16 bases between the germline ends. The CDR3 region has the DNA TGTGCCAGCAGCGGCCCACAGGGTATCCACGAGCAGTACTTC. Its translation: CASSGPQGIHEQYF.

The chain is built from TRBV13 and TRBJ2-7; 16 bases match TRBD2. The junction had 15 bases not matched to a gene; V was cut back by 5 bases and J by 5 bases. Germline-derived CDR1 and CDR2 are PRHDT and FYEKMQ (reference sequence). This CDR3 has 19 residues. The CDR3, as DNA: TGTGCCAGCAGCCCCACCCGAGGGACTAGCGGGAGGGCCATGGACGAGCAGTACTTC. This translates into CASSPTRGTSGRAMDEQYF.

CDR3 bases: TGTGCCAGCAGTGAAGGACAGATCGGGCAGCCCCAGCATTTT. Amino acids: CASSEGQIGQPQHF. The J gene is TRBJ1-5, the V gene TRBV6-1, with D perhaps matching TRBD1 (5 bases). The V end lost 1 base, the J end lost 7 bases, and 11 bases lay between the germline ends. Germline CDR1 reads MNHNS; CDR2 reads SASEGT. CDR3 length equals 14 residues.

The rearrangement uses TRBV7-9 and TRBJ1-1; TRBD1 aligns across 7 bases. The CDR3 consists of 15 residues. The junction had 7 bases not matched to a gene; V was cut back by 5 bases and J by 1 base. The germline CDR1 and CDR2 sequences are SEHNR and FQNEAQ (reference sequence). CDR3 bases: TGTGCCAGCAGCGGCAGGACAGGACAGAACACTGAAGCTTTCTTT. It is translated as CASSGRTGQNTEAFF.

This clone was picked up one time. The V gene is TRBV13, the J gene TRBJ2-5, with 13 bases lining up with TRBD2. Germline V gene lookup returns CDR1 PRHDT and CDR2 FYEKMQ (reference sequence). V lost 8 bases, J lost 3 bases, and 6 bases stayed unmatched. The CDR3 contains 15 residues. For the CDR3, the DNA is TGTGCCAGCCGATGGACTAGCGGGAGTGAAGAGACCCAGTACTTC. As protein: CASRWTSGSEETQYF. The whole variable domain, filled in from reference TRBV13 and TRBJ2-5, reads AAGVIQSPRHLIKEKRETATLKCYPIPRHDTVYWYQQGPGQDPQFLISFYEKMQSDKGSIPDRFSAQQFSDYHSELNMSSLELGDSALYFCASRWTSGSEETQYFGPGTRLLVL.

The V call is TRBV25-1, the J call TRBJ2-5; unclear D gene. The germline V and J ends were trimmed by 8 bases and 2 bases, with 12 bases remaining between them. This CDR3 comprises 13 residues. Germline CDR1 and CDR2: MGHDK and SYGVNS. The CDR3 region has the DNA TGTGCCAGCCTAAGGCGGTGGCAAGAGACCCAGTACTTC. It specifies CASLRRWQETQYF.

The V call is TRBV6-1, the J call TRBJ2-7; D uncertain. Germline CDR1 MNHNS, CDR2 SASEGT. V lost 7 bases and J 8 bases, leaving 12 bases between the germline ends. CDR3 size: 11 residues. CDR3 sequence: CASMLVQKQYF. The CDR3 nucleotides read TGTGCCAGCATGCTTGTCCAAAAGCAGTACTTC.

This clone is a singleton in its sample. The chain is built from TRBV2 and TRBJ2-3; TRBD1 or TRBD2 may be the D gene (5 bases each). Per the germline V gene, CDR1 is SNHLY and CDR2 is FYNNEI. With 1 base removed from V and 10 bases from J, the gap between germline ends came to 18 bases. The CDR3 consists of 15 residues. CDR3 DNA sequence: TGTGCCAGCAGTGAAGGGGACGGGGATCTCTGGGCGCAGTATTTT. Its translation is CASSEGDGDLWAQYF.

J is TRBJ2-2 and V is TRBV27; maybe TRBD2 (6 bases). V was clipped by 1 base and J by 3 bases, with 6 bases between them. Germline V gives CDR1 MNHEY, CDR2 SMNVEV (reference sequence). This CDR3 region has 14 residues. The CDR3 region has the DNA TGTGCCAGCAGTTTATGGGGGGACACCGGGGAGCTGTTTTTT. Encoded protein: CASSLWGDTGELFF.

The rearrangement uses TRBV7-9 and TRBJ2-3, with D unresolved. There are 14 residues in the CDR3. The V end lost 5 bases, the J end lost 2 bases, and 11 bases lay between the germline ends. Germline loops: CDR1 SEHNR, CDR2 FQNEAQ (reference sequence). The CDR3 region has the DNA TGTGCCAGCAGCCCGTACCAGGTCACAGATACGCAGTATTTT. It specifies CASSPYQVTDTQYF.

The rearrangement joins TRBV25-1 to TRBJ2-4; 7 nucleotides agree with TRBD1. The germline V gene has CDR1 MGHDK and CDR2 SYGVNS. The CDR3 has 12 amino acids. The V and J ends lost 8 bases and 8 bases, in that order; junction bases with no gene match: 6. The CDR3 DNA reads TGTGCCAGCGAAGGGGGCGCGGACATTCAGTACTTC. Its protein product is CASEGGADIQYF.

This clone occurred once. V is TRBV2 and J is TRBJ2-5, with D possibly matching TRBD1 (6 bases). The CDR3 covers 13 residues. Trimming removed 5 bases from V and 13 bases from J, with 20 bases in between. Germline V gene data show CDR1 as SNHLY and CDR2 as FYNNEI. The DNA for the CDR3 is TGTGCCAGCAGTTACTCCGGGACGGGCAGGGGGTACTTC. It translates to CASSYSGTGRGYF.

This clone has a handful of counts. The rearrangement uses TRBV9 and TRBJ1-2, with 10 bases lining up with TRBD1. The junction had 19 bases not matched to a gene; V was cut back by 3 bases and J by 2 bases. The CDR3 is 20 amino acids. The germline gives CDR1 SGDLS, CDR2 YYNGEE. CDR3 in amino acids: CASSGWTGGSHLPLNYGYTF. The CDR3 nucleotides are TGTGCCAGCAGCGGATGGACAGGGGGTTCCCACCTTCCGTTAAACTATGGCTACACCTTC.

The chain employs TRBV27 and TRBJ2-3; D perhaps matches TRBD1 (6 bases). CDR1 and CDR2 from the germline V gene are MNHEY and SMNVEV (reference sequence). The CDR3 loop spans 14 amino acids. V dropped 7 bases and J dropped 6 bases, with 17 bases sitting between them. The CDR3 loop reads CASTTGFEEDTQYF. For the CDR3, the DNA is TGTGCCAGCACCACAGGGTTTGAAGAGGATACGCAGTATTTT.

This chain uses TRBV27 with TRBJ2-7; 11 positions agree with TRBD2. Trimming removed 10 bases from V and 5 bases from J; junction bases left unmatched: 10. This CDR3 is 14 amino acids long. The germline V gene encodes CDR1 MNHEY and CDR2 SMNVEV (reference sequence). CDR3 in DNA: TGTGCCACCCGTTTAGCGGGAGGGCCGAACGAGCAGTACTTC. Translation: CATRLAGGPNEQYF.

In this sample, this clone turned up once. In DNA form, the CDR3 reads TGTGCCAGCAGAAGACTAGCGGGCTTCAATGAGCAGTTCTTC. Translated: CASRRLAGFNEQFF. V usage is TRBV13 and J usage is TRBJ2-1, with 10 bases fitting TRBD2. The V gene end was trimmed by 6 bases and the J gene end by 6 bases; junction bases not matched to a gene: 5. This CDR3 is 14 amino acids long. Germline CDR1 and CDR2: PRHDT and FYEKMQ (reference sequence).

The rearrangement joins TRBV27 to TRBJ2-2; D unresolved. From germline, CDR1 is MNHEY and CDR2 SMNVEV (reference sequence). V lost 6 bases and J lost 1, with 6 bases in between. CDR3 length: 13 residues. The CDR3 spells CASREKNTGELFF. CDR3 nucleotides: TGTGCCAGCAGGGAAAAGAACACCGGGGAGCTGTTTTTT.

This chain links TRBV28 with TRBJ1-6, with 8 nucleotides matching TRBD1. Germline lookup yields CDR1 MDHEN and CDR2 SYDVKM. After removal of 4 bases from V and 11 bases from J, the junction contained 7 bases not matched to a gene. The CDR3 covers 14 residues. The CDR3 DNA is TGTGCCAGCAGTTCAACAGGGGGATCGGCACCCCTCCACTTT. It is translated as CASSSTGGSAPLHF.

This clone was detected once. The genes are TRBV6-6 and TRBJ1-5; D may be TRBD1 (5 bases). Trimming pared 7 bases from V and 7 bases from J, leaving 14 bases between. Germline V gene sequence: CDR1 MNHNY, CDR2 SVGAGI (reference sequence). This CDR3 region has 13 residues. CDR3 bases: TGTGCCAGCACCCAGGGCTACTTCCAGCCCCAGCATTTT. It specifies CASTQGYFQPQHF.

V and J are TRBV7-9 and TRBJ1-2, with 7 bases lining up with TRBD1. J lost 9 bases, V lost 6 bases, and 10 bases had no gene match. There are 13 residues in the CDR3. CDR1 and CDR2 from the germline V gene are SEHNR and FQNEAQ (reference sequence). CDR3 protein: CASSAGQDGSYTF. The DNA for the CDR3 is TGTGCCAGCAGTGCTGGACAGGACGGGAGCTACACCTTC.

The chain is built from TRBV25-1 and TRBJ2-3, with D perhaps being TRBD1 or TRBD2 (6 bases each). Trimming took off 2 bases at V and 3 bases at J, with 18 bases between the two ends. The CDR3 runs 17 residues. Germline V gives CDR1 MGHDK, CDR2 SYGVNS. The CDR3: CASSERGRGRLTDTQYF. The CDR3 DNA sequence: TGTGCCAGCAGTGAAAGGGGTCGGGGGCGTTTGACAGATACGCAGTATTTT.

V and J are TRBV5-4 and TRBJ2-7, with 12 bases lining up with TRBD2. CDR1 is SGHNT and CDR2 is YYREEE in the germline V gene (reference sequence). The CDR3 loop spans 17 amino acids. Trimming cost V 0 bases and J 4 bases; bases outside gene matches: 8. The CDR3 region is CASSLASGRALGYEQYF. Written as DNA, the CDR3 is TGTGCCAGCAGCTTGGCTAGCGGGAGGGCCTTGGGTTACGAGCAGTACTTC.

The chain employs TRBV9 and TRBJ2-3; 14 bases line up with TRBD2. This CDR3 contains 15 residues. V lost 4 bases and J lost 6; bases outside the gene matches: 4. Germline V gene lookup returns CDR1 SGDLS and CDR2 YYNGEE. The CDR3 DNA reads TGTGCCAGCAGCACGGGACTAGCGGGAGTCGATACGCAGTATTTT. This encodes CASSTGLAGVDTQYF.

The chain recombines TRBV9 with TRBJ2-1, with D tentatively TRBD2 (5 bases). This CDR3 region has 15 residues. V was cut by 4 bases and J by 0 bases, with 11 bases left in between. Germline CDR1 reads SGDLS; CDR2 reads YYNGEE. The CDR3: CASSLSGSSYNEQFF. The CDR3, as DNA: TGTGCCAGCAGCCTAAGCGGCAGCTCCTACAATGAGCAGTTCTTC.

The chain recombines TRBV6-1 with TRBJ1-1; D perhaps matches TRBD1 (6 bases). The V end lost 4 bases, the J end lost 5 bases, and 14 bases lay between the germline ends. The germline gives CDR1 MNHNS, CDR2 SASEGT. CDR3 length: 14 residues. CDR3: CASSVRDTWTEAFF. As DNA, the CDR3 is TGTGCCAGCAGTGTTCGGGACACGTGGACTGAAGCTTTCTTT.

The chain carries TRBV15 and TRBJ1-1; TRBD1 matches 7 bases. V was pared by 0 bases and J by 6 bases, with 7 bases of the junction left unmatched. Germline V gene lookup returns CDR1 LNHNV and CDR2 YYDKDF (reference sequence). The CDR3 length is 15 residues. The CDR3 region is CATSRDRQGLAEAFF. In nucleotides, the CDR3 is TGTGCCACCAGCAGAGATCGACAGGGTCTAGCTGAAGCTTTCTTT.